These 20 T cell receptor beta chains share one sample of origin, sequenced in a study of T cells after yellow fever vaccination. Each CDR3 protein is one row after TCRdb ran MiXCR on the 5' RACE reads. Here the sample spans 200,000 to 300,000 distinct CDR3 sequences, roughly 6.3% being singletons. This material consisted of CD4+ T cells sorted from PBMCs, taken on the day of the yellow fever booster vaccination. These receptors came from a man aged 25 to 40 who received the YFV17D yellow fever vaccine.

The rearrangement links TRBV29-1 to TRBJ1-5; a weak D match, TRBD1 (6 bases). Looked up from germline, CDR1 is SQVTM and CDR2 is ANQGSEA. This CDR3 is built from 13 residues. V was cut by 2 bases and J by 4 bases, with 9 bases left in between. Written as DNA, the CDR3 is TGCAGCGTTGAAACAGGGCATAATCAGCCCCAGCATTTT. It encodes CSVETGHNQPQHF.

This chain uses TRBV29-1 with TRBJ2-1; no clear D gene. CDR1 SQVTM and CDR2 ANQGSEA come from the germline V gene. The V gene lost 7 bases and the J gene lost 0 bases, with 13 bases spanning the gap. This CDR3 region has 14 residues. The CDR3 loop is CSGDLMSSYNEQFF. As DNA, the CDR3 is TGCAGCGGTGACTTGATGAGCTCCTACAATGAGCAGTTCTTC.

This clonotype was counted only a few times. This chain connects TRBV24-1 to TRBJ2-3, with a weak D call TRBD1 (5 bases). The germline CDR1 and CDR2 sequences are KGHDR and SFDVKD. V was cut by 6 bases and J by 1 base, with 10 bases left in between. The CDR3 runs 14 residues. The CDR3 DNA sequence: TGTGCCACCAGTCCTGCCAGGGGCACAGATACGCAGTATTTT. Translated: CATSPARGTDTQYF.

This clonotype was recorded a few times. The chain has TRBV19 and TRBJ1-5, with 11 bases that match TRBD1. The CDR3 has 15 residues. In germline, CDR1 is LNHDA, CDR2 SQIVND (reference sequence). Trimming at V came to 5 bases and at J to 5 bases, leaving 5 bases not matched to a gene. The CDR3 region has the DNA TGTGCCAGTAGTGGGGGGACAGGGGGTGATCAGCCCCAGCATTTT. Its translation is CASSGGTGGDQPQHF.

This clonotype was seen more than once but under ten times. This chain joins TRBV7-6 and TRBJ2-2; TRBD2 aligns across 8 bases. This CDR3 is 16 amino acids long. From germline, CDR1 is SGHVS and CDR2 FNYEAQ. Trimming removed 3 bases from V and 6 bases from J; junction bases left unmatched: 9. DNA for the CDR3: TGTGCCAGCAGCTTCTTAAGCGGGAGAACAGCCGGGGAGCTGTTTTTT. Its translation is CASSFLSGRTAGELFF.

This clonotype was recorded many times. The chain is built from TRBV18 and TRBJ2-1; 7 bases agree with TRBD2. Trimming cost V 4 bases and J 3 bases; bases outside gene matches: 3. The CDR3 contains 14 residues. CDR1 and CDR2 from the germline V gene are KGHSH and LQKENI. CDR3 sequence (DNA): TGTGCCAGCTCACAAGGCGGGGGCTACAATGAGCAGTTCTTC. Amino acids: CASSQGGGYNEQFF.

V gene TRBV20-1 combines with J gene TRBJ2-2, with no clear D. CDR1 is DFQATT, CDR2 SNEGSKA, per germline (reference sequence). This CDR3 is built from 16 residues. V lost 2 bases, J lost 1 base, and 14 bases lay in between. This chain's CDR3 is CSARPYRSLNTGELFF. The CDR3, as DNA: TGCAGTGCTAGACCCTATAGGTCTTTGAACACCGGGGAGCTGTTTTTT.

This clonotype came up many times. V gene TRBV20-1 combines with J gene TRBJ2-1; possible D gene TRBD2, 6 bases. There are 13 residues in the CDR3. Trimming cost V 3 bases and J 6 bases, with 12 bases left between them. Germline V lookup: CDR1 DFQATT, CDR2 SNEGSKA (reference sequence). The CDR3 sequence: CSASKEGGNEQFF. DNA of the CDR3: TGCAGTGCTAGTAAAGAGGGAGGCAATGAGCAGTTCTTC.

This clonotype was observed a handful of times. The genes are TRBV25-1 and TRBJ2-3; 8 nucleotides line up with TRBD2. V was pared by 3 bases and J by 2 bases, with 13 bases of the junction left unmatched. This CDR3 has 18 residues. Per the germline V gene, CDR1 is MGHDK and CDR2 is SYGVNS. CDR3 residues: CASSDSGGSGRPTDTQYF. In DNA form, the CDR3 reads TGTGCCAGCAGTGATTCGGGGGGGAGCGGGAGACCCACAGATACGCAGTATTTT.

This clonotype was counted at least ten times. The CDR3 loop is CASSGGSLSSGANVLTF. CDR3 DNA: TGCGCCAGCAGTGGTGGGTCACTAAGTTCTGGGGCCAACGTCCTGACTTTC. The V and J genes are TRBV5-1 and TRBJ2-6; no firm D call. CDR1 and CDR2 (germline): SGHRS, YFSETQ. V lost 5 bases and J 1 base, leaving 16 bases between the germline ends. The CDR3 consists of 17 residues.

The rearrangement uses TRBV5-8 and TRBJ2-3; TRBD2 agrees at 7 bases. J lost 3 bases, V lost 4 bases, and 8 bases had no gene match. The germline V gene encodes CDR1 SGHTS and CDR2 YDEGEE. The CDR3 loop spans 15 amino acids. CDR3: CASSPGWGGTDTQYF. CDR3 in DNA: TGTGCCAGCAGCCCGGGATGGGGGGGAACAGATACGCAGTATTTT.

The CDR3 here is CASSPGTQPQHF. CDR3 sequence (DNA): TGTGCCAGCTCACCAGGTACTCAGCCCCAGCATTTT. The rearrangement joins TRBV18 to TRBJ1-5; unclear D gene. CDR1 and CDR2 (germline): KGHSH, LQKENI. The CDR3 consists of 12 residues. Trimming stripped 2 bases from V and 6 bases from J, with 5 bases between.

In its sample, this clonotype was seen a few times. The chain combines TRBV7-3 with TRBJ2-1; 8 bases are a match to TRBD2. The germline V gene has CDR1 SGHTA and CDR2 FQGTGA. The ends lost 5 bases at V and 6 bases at J; junction bases unmatched: 12. This CDR3 spans 16 amino acids. CDR3 sequence reads: CASSRGNLAGLNEQFF. The CDR3 bases are TGTGCCAGCAGCCGCGGGAACCTAGCGGGCCTCAATGAGCAGTTCTTC.

The chain couples TRBV20-1 to TRBJ2-5; 14 bases are shared with TRBD2. Germline-derived CDR1 and CDR2 are DFQATT and SNEGSKA (reference sequence). Trimming took 1 base from V and 5 from J; bases not matched to a gene: 9. The CDR3 contains 17 residues. CDR3 loop: CSARAGLAGGGGETQYF. CDR3 in DNA: TGCAGTGCTAGAGCTGGACTAGCGGGAGGTGGGGGGGAGACCCAGTACTTC.

This clonotype has just a few counts. J is TRBJ2-2 and V is TRBV28; D call uncertain. Deletions cut 3 bases from V and 0 bases from J, with 11 bases between. The CDR3 is 16 residues long. The germline CDR1 and CDR2 sequences are MDHEN and SYDVKM. The DNA of the CDR3 is TGTGCCAGCAGTTTTCGTCTGGTATCGAACACCGGGGAGCTGTTTTTT. Protein sequence: CASSFRLVSNTGELFF. Variable domain in full (rest from reference TRBV28 and TRBJ2-2): DVKVTQSSRYLVKRTGEKVFLECVQDMDHENMFWYRQDPGLGLRLIYFSYDVKMKEKGDIPEGYSVSREKKERFSLILESASTNQTSMYLCASSFRLVSNTGELFFGEGSRLTVL.

This clonotype came up a few times. The CDR3 loop reads CSARDSIGEKLFF. CDR3 nucleotide sequence: TGCAGTGCCAGGGACAGTATCGGGGAAAAACTGTTTTTT. The gene calls are TRBV20-1 and TRBJ1-4, with TRBD1 matching over 7 bases. Germline CDR1 DFQATT, CDR2 SNEGSKA (reference sequence). CDR3 length: 13 amino acids. The trim removed 6 bases at V and 8 bases at J, leaving 9 bases unmatched.

At least ten counts were recorded for this clonotype. The chain uses TRBV6-2 or TRBV6-3 and TRBJ2-6, with TRBD1 identical over 7 bases. Germline trimming cut 6 bases from V and 3 bases from J; bases unmatched to any gene: 11. CDR1 is MNHEY, CDR2 SVGEGT, per germline. The CDR3 totals 17 residues. Written as DNA, the CDR3 is TGTGCCAGCAGGGCACAGGGGTTCCTTAGTGGGGCCAACGTCCTGACTTTC. Translating it yields CASRAQGFLSGANVLTF.

This clonotype was detected ten times or more. The rearrangement uses TRBV25-1 and TRBJ2-1; 11 nucleotides match TRBD2. Germline V lookup: CDR1 MGHDK, CDR2 SYGVNS. The CDR3 loop spans 16 amino acids. V gave up 4 bases and J gave up 2 bases; unmatched junction bases: 4. The CDR3 spells CASSVLAGDAYNEQFF. The CDR3 DNA reads TGTGCCAGCAGTGTACTAGCGGGAGACGCCTACAATGAGCAGTTCTTC.

This clonotype has just a few counts. V is TRBV18 and J is TRBJ2-5; 9 bases align to TRBD1. The V and J ends lost 0 bases and 2 bases, in that order; junction bases with no gene match: 7. The CDR3 has 17 residues. Germline V gene sequence: CDR1 KGHSH, CDR2 LQKENI. CDR3 residues: CASSPPNPTGGQETQYF. In DNA, the CDR3 is TGTGCCAGCTCACCACCGAATCCGACAGGGGGGCAAGAGACCCAGTACTTC. Filled out from reference TRBV18 and TRBJ2-5, the complete variable domain reads NAGVMQNPRHLVRRRGQEARLRCSPMKGHSHVYWYRQLPEEGLKFMVYLQKENIIDESGMPKERFSAEFPKEGPSILRIQQVVRGDSAAYFCASSPPNPTGGQETQYFGPGTRLLVL.

This clonotype has a count of ten or more. The chain joins TRBV19 to TRBJ2-4, with D possibly being TRBD2 (5 bases). V lost 3 bases to trimming and J lost 3 bases, with 27 bases between them. The CDR3 runs 20 residues. Germline values: CDR1 LNHDA, CDR2 SQIVND (reference sequence). The CDR3 DNA sequence: TGTGCCAGTAGTATCGGTCAGAGCGCTACCCTTCGGGATAGCAAAAACATTCAGTACTTC. Translated: CASSIGQSATLRDSKNIQYF.